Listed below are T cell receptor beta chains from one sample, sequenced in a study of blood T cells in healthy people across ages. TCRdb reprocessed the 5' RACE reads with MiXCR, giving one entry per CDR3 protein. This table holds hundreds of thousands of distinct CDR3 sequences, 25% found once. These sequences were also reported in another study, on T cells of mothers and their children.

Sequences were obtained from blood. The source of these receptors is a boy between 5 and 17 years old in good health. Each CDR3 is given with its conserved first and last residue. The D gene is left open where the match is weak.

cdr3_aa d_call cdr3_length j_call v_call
CASSPRTSGRGMYNEQFF TRBD2 18 TRBJ2-1 TRBV28
CASSQDQIQYYNSPLHF - 17 TRBJ1-6 TRBV4-3
CASSQVTGNDGEIEFF - 16 TRBJ2-1 TRBV4-2
CASSPRRGANVLTF - 14 TRBJ2-6 TRBV7-2
CASSLGGNEKLFF - 13 TRBJ1-4 TRBV5-1
CASSPIGTSGGNEQFF TRBD2 16 - TRBV7-9
CASSTWDIQETQYF - 14 TRBJ2-5 TRBV3-1
CSAGRASGDQGAQYF TRBD2 15 TRBJ2-5 TRBV20-1
CATRQRGVADMQYF - 14 TRBJ2-3 TRBV12-3/TRBV12-4
CASNRGSNYGYTF TRBD1 13 TRBJ1-2 TRBV7-9
CATHQAGAYEQYF TRBD2 13 TRBJ2-7 TRBV6-5
CASSAPGREETQYF - 14 TRBJ2-5 TRBV28
CSARAGGPETQYF - 13 TRBJ2-5 TRBV20-1
CASSFRRELETQYF TRBD2 14 TRBJ2-5 TRBV28